These 9 T cell receptor beta chains share one sample of origin, sequenced in a study of blood T cells in healthy people across ages. A sample-barcoded 5' primer and a J-beta primer mix were used in a second PCR of roughly 7 to 11 cycles. Using its own MiXCR run on the 5' RACE reads, TCRdb lists one record per CDR3 protein. The sample includes 1.5 million to 2 million distinct CDR3 sequences, 28% of them seen just once. Sequencing input: blood. These receptors were collected from a woman in her 30s in good health.

The chain links TRBV27 to TRBJ1-5; D is perhaps TRBD1 (5 bases). This CDR3 spans 15 amino acids. V was trimmed by 0 bases and J by 6 bases, leaving 12 bases between them. Germline CDR1 and CDR2: MNHEY and SMNVEV (reference sequence). Here the CDR3 reads CASSLSGWGPQPQHF. The DNA for the CDR3 is TGTGCCAGCAGTTTATCGGGTTGGGGACCTCAGCCCCAGCATTTT.

This clonotype was counted many times. For the CDR3, the DNA is TGCGCCAGCAGCCACTCTGGCGACTACCAGTCCTACGAGCAGTACTTC. Translating gives CASSHSGDYQSYEQYF. The chain uses TRBV4-1 and TRBJ2-7, with a possible D match to TRBD2 (5 bases). V was cut by 3 bases and J by 1 base, with 16 bases left in between. This CDR3 region has 16 residues. CDR1 MGHRA and CDR2 YSYEKL come from the germline V gene.

With respect to this clonotype: One base away lies a much larger clone, so this may be a sequencing read error. The rearrangement links TRBV4-3 to TRBJ2-1; 11 bases align to TRBD2. The V segment lost 1 base and the J segment 8 bases; nucleotides outside the gene matches: 16. Germline V CDR1 and CDR2: LGHNA, YSLEER. This CDR3 is built from 19 residues. The CDR3 loop is CASSQGLARSSGRSDEQFF. CDR3 coding DNA: TGCGCCAGCAGCCAAGGTTTGGCCCGCTCTAGCGGGAGGAGCGATGAGCAGTTCTTC.

On this clonotype: It may be a read error: a sequence one base away is much more abundant. This sequence joins TRBV19 and TRBJ2-7, with D hard to call. CDR3 size: 14 residues. Germline V CDR1 and CDR2: LNHDA, SQIVND (reference sequence). The CDR3 nucleotides are TGTGCCAGTAGTCCCGGAAACACCCACTACGAGCAGGACTTC. This codes for CASSPGNTHYEQDF.

The genes are TRBV5-1 and TRBJ2-1; tentatively, D is TRBD2 (7 bases). Deletions cut 6 bases from V and 8 bases from J, with 21 bases between. CDR3 length: 15 residues. CDR1 is SGHRS, CDR2 YFSETQ, per germline. In DNA, the CDR3 is TGCGCCAGCACACCGGGACGGGGGGCGATCGATGAGCAGTTCTTC. It codes for CASTPGRGAIDEQFF.

This clonotype was found a few times. V gene TRBV4-1 combines with J gene TRBJ1-4, with 8 bases aligning to TRBD1. The CDR3 covers 15 residues. The germline V gene encodes CDR1 MGHRA and CDR2 YSYEKL. V lost 0 bases, J lost 4 bases, and 1 base stayed unmatched. The CDR3 coding sequence is TGCGCCAGCAGCCAAGAGGACAGGGATAATGAAAAACTGTTTTTT. This translates into CASSQEDRDNEKLFF.

This chain uses TRBV3-1 with TRBJ2-1; D is possibly TRBD1 (6 bases). V gave up 1 base and J gave up 6 bases, with 10 bases separating them. This CDR3 is 14 amino acids long. The germline V gene encodes CDR1 LGHDT and CDR2 YNNKEL (reference sequence). CDR3 amino acids: CASSQGGLRNEQFF. CDR3 nucleotides: TGTGCCAGCAGCCAAGGGGGGCTTCGCAATGAGCAGTTCTTC.

V usage is TRBV20-1 and J usage is TRBJ1-2; D not certain. Per the germline V gene, CDR1 is DFQATT and CDR2 is SNEGSKA (reference sequence). V lost 0 bases and J lost 0, with 14 bases in between. The CDR3 has 16 residues. The CDR3 region is CSARDSPKPSNYGYTF. The DNA for the CDR3 is TGCAGTGCTAGAGACAGCCCCAAGCCTTCTAACTATGGCTACACCTTC.

This clonotype was recorded at least ten times. The chain is built from TRBV7-6 and TRBJ2-7, with D unresolved. CDR1 and CDR2 (germline): SGHVS, FNYEAQ. The CDR3 extends over 15 amino acids. Trimming shortened V by 1 base and J by 0 bases, and 10 bases separated the two germline ends. CDR3 residues: CASSLGAAFSYEQYF. CDR3 in DNA: TGTGCCAGCAGCTTAGGGGCTGCCTTCTCCTACGAGCAGTACTTC.